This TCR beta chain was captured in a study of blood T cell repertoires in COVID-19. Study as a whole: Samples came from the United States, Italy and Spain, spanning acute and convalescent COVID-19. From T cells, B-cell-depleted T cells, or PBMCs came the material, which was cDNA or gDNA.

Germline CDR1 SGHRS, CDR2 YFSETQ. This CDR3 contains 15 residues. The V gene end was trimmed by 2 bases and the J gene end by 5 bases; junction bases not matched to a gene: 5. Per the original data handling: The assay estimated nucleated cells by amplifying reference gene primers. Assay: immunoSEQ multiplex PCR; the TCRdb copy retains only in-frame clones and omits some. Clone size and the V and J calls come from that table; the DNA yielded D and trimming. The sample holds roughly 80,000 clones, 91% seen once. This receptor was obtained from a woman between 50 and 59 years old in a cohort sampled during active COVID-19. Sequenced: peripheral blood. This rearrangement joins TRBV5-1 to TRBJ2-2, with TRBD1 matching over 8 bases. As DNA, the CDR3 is TGCGCCAGCAGCTTTTCAGGGGACAGGACCGGGGAGCTGTTTTTT. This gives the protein CASSFSGDRTGELFF. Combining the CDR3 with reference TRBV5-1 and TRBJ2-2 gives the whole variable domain KAGVTQTPRYLIKTRGQQVTLSCSPISGHRSVSWYQQTPGQGLQFLFEYFSETQRNKGNFPGRFSGRQFSNSRSEMNVSTLELGDSALYLCASSFSGDRTGELFFGEGSRLTVL.